This T cell receptor beta chain was obtained from a study of shared clonotypes between healthy human individuals. About the research overall: Researchers assigned three CD4 naive, three CD4 memory, two CD8 naive and one CD8 memory plate to each donor.

Those who donated, Caucasian adults without exception, all lived in Nashville, Tennessee. Splitting of CD4+ cells produced CD45RA+ naive and CD45RA-negative memory subsets. The V gene lost 3 bases and the J gene lost 7 bases, with 10 bases spanning the gap. This CDR3 comprises 12 residues. CDR1 and CDR2 (germline): MGHRA, YSYEKL. Per the authors' pipeline: ImmunoSEQ output lacked quality scores and full-length reads, limiting matched filtering. Here immunoSEQ multiplex PCR was the method, and the copy in TCRdb shows in-frame clones only, minus some. That table furnishes V, J and clone size, whereas the DNA furnished D and trimming. The table has under 650,000 clones, 90% to 97% seen once.

Input material: naive CD4+ T cells sorted from blood. As to subset: CD45RA+ positively selected. This receptor was obtained from a woman aged 30 to 39 in good health. V is TRBV4-1 and J is TRBJ2-7, with D unresolved. The CDR3 reads CASSHPKGEQYF. DNA of the CDR3: TGCGCCAGCAGCCACCCAAAAGGGGAGCAGTACTTC.